A single sample gave rise to the 13 T cell receptor beta chains below, sequenced in a study of shared clonotypes between healthy human individuals (TCRdb year 2020). The library was built by means of the immunoSEQ multiplex PCR assay. Held by TCRdb, this immuneACCESS table contains in-frame sequences only and omits some clones. Under half of the omission traces to an unresolved V gene where checked; the cause of the rest is unknown. Within this sample are approximately 500,000 clones, with less than 96% of them counted one time only. Together, the top ten hold less than 0.06% of the sample. Sequences were obtained from naive CD4+ T cells sorted from blood. The cell subset or site label on this specimen signifies: CD45RA+ positively selected. The receptor set was obtained from a woman aged 25-40 years in good health.

This chain connects TRBV7-9 to TRBJ2-3, with 15 bases identical to TRBD2. The germline V gene encodes CDR1 SEHNR and CDR2 FQNEAQ (reference sequence). J gave up 6 bases and V 5 bases, and 12 bases lay outside the gene matches. The CDR3 runs 18 residues. Here the CDR3 DNA reads TGTGCCAGCAGCCCCCGCGGACTAGCGGGAGGGCACGGCGATACGCAGTATTTT. Translated: CASSPRGLAGGHGDTQYF.

The table lists this clone with a count of one. The J gene is TRBJ2-7, the V gene TRBV10-3; D not certain. CDR1 and CDR2 (germline): ENHRY, SYGVKD. CDR3 length: 14 residues. Deletions cut 10 bases from V and 7 bases from J, with 23 bases between. CDR3 sequence reads: CATEDGLDRVEQYF. In DNA, the CDR3 is TGTGCCACCGAGGACGGGCTCGATCGAGTGGAGCAGTACTTC.

The chain has TRBV28 and TRBJ1-1; weak D call: TRBD1 (6 bases). Germline V lookup: CDR1 MDHEN, CDR2 SYDVKM. The CDR3 is 13 residues long. V was trimmed by 5 bases and J by 4 bases, leaving 11 bases between them. This CDR3 is CASSGGGATEAFF. The CDR3 DNA reads as TGTGCCAGCAGTGGGGGGGGCGCCACTGAAGCTTTCTTT.

The chain recombines TRBV15 with TRBJ1-4, with unresolved D. Germline V CDR1 and CDR2: LNHNV, YYDKDF (reference sequence). The V and J ends lost 1 base and 5 bases respectively, with 11 bases between them. CDR3 length equals 15 residues. CDR3 region: CATSRAASLNEKLFF. Written as DNA, the CDR3 is TGTGCCACCAGCAGAGCGGCCAGTTTGAATGAAAAACTGTTTTTT.

The CDR3 loop reads CASSSEGLTPYNEQFF. The CDR3 region has the DNA TGTGCCAGCAGTTCGGAGGGTTTGACACCTTACAATGAGCAGTTCTTC. This chain connects TRBV28 to TRBJ2-1; D perhaps matches TRBD2 (6 bases). This CDR3 has 16 residues. Deletions cut 4 bases from V and 4 bases from J, with 17 bases between. Germline assignment: CDR1 MDHEN and CDR2 SYDVKM.

The chain is built from TRBV2 and TRBJ1-5; D is uncertain. Germline assignment: CDR1 SNHLY and CDR2 FYNNEI. Trimming shortened V by 3 bases and J by 6 bases, and 15 bases separated the two germline ends. The CDR3 extends over 15 amino acids. CDR3 in amino acids: CASSDDAGFGQPQHF. CDR3 DNA sequence: TGTGCCAGCAGTGACGACGCGGGTTTTGGTCAGCCCCAGCATTTT.

The chain is built from TRBV28 and TRBJ1-1; D is possibly TRBD1 (6 bases). Germline CDR1 MDHEN, CDR2 SYDVKM. Trimming pared 4 bases from V and 1 base from J, leaving 16 bases between. CDR3 length: 16 residues. CDR3 bases: TGTGCCAGCAGTTCCCCGGCAGGGGATCCGAACACTGAAGCTTTCTTT. Its protein product is CASSSPAGDPNTEAFF.

The rearrangement joins TRBV19 to TRBJ2-7, with D maybe TRBD1 (5 bases). Trimming cost V 4 bases and J 3 bases, with 13 bases left between them. Germline V gene sequence: CDR1 LNHDA, CDR2 SQIVND (reference sequence). The CDR3 length is 14 residues. CDR3 residues: CASSNRQTHYEQYF. The CDR3 bases are TGTGCCAGTAGTAATAGACAGACCCACTACGAGCAGTACTTC.

The CDR3 spells CASSLLRQEFQETQYF. The CDR3 nucleotides read TGTGCCAGCAGCTTGCTGCGACAGGAGTTCCAAGAGACCCAGTACTTC. This chain connects TRBV7-9 to TRBJ2-5; a possible D gene is TRBD1 (6 bases). V was cut by 3 bases and J by 1 base, with 15 bases left in between. The germline V gene encodes CDR1 SEHNR and CDR2 FQNEAQ (reference sequence). The CDR3 is 16 amino acids.

V gene TRBV29-1 combines with J gene TRBJ2-7, with 7 positions matching TRBD1. The CDR3 loop spans 12 amino acids. The trim removed 6 bases at V and 6 bases at J, leaving 8 bases unmatched. The germline CDR1 and CDR2 sequences are SQVTM and ANQGSEA. CDR3 nucleotide sequence: TGCAGCGTCAACAGGGGATTGGGCGAGCAGTACTTC. Protein product: CSVNRGLGEQYF.

The J gene is TRBJ1-5, the V gene TRBV6-1; no clear D. Trimming left V 7 bases short and J 5 bases short, with 3 bases between. The length of the CDR3 is 10 residues. Germline values: CDR1 MNHNS, CDR2 SASEGT. The CDR3 loop reads CASTDQPQHF. The CDR3 DNA reads as TGTGCCAGCACAGATCAGCCCCAGCATTTT.

The genes are TRBV4-1 and TRBJ2-1; no firm D call. The CDR3 totals 16 residues. The ends were cut back, 2 bases at V and 0 bases at J, with 11 bases in the middle. Germline CDR1 and CDR2: MGHRA and YSYEKL. CDR3 protein: CASSQIGLRSYNEQFF. CDR3 in DNA: TGCGCCAGCAGCCAAATAGGTCTTCGCTCCTACAATGAGCAGTTCTTC.

This sequence joins TRBV6-5 and TRBJ2-5; TRBD2 is a possible D gene (6 bases). CDR1 and CDR2 (germline): MNHEY, SVGAGI. Trimming cost V 0 bases and J 5 bases, with 16 bases left between them. This CDR3 is built from 16 residues. The CDR3 loop reads CASSYSGLGPAETQYF. Written as DNA, the CDR3 is TGTGCCAGCAGTTACTCGGGACTTGGCCCAGCGGAGACCCAGTACTTC.